This paragraph covers one T cell receptor (beta chain) sequence. This CDR3 has 16 amino acids. Germline V CDR1 and CDR2: SNHLY, FYNNEI. V was cut by 5 bases and J by 1 base, with 17 bases left in between. Sequencing used immunoSEQ multiplex PCR; TCRdb keeps in-frame clones, though not all of them. The sample consists of tens of thousands of clones, under 95% of them appearing once. The data are from a study of blood T cell repertoires in COVID-19. Study in general: In each case, the material was cDNA or gDNA derived from T cells, B-cell-depleted T cells, or PBMCs.

Sequencing used peripheral blood. The chain carries TRBV2 and TRBJ1-1; TRBD1 is a possible D gene (6 bases). The receptor was isolated from a human donor with active COVID-19. The donor label of this sample is uncertain. DNA for the CDR3: TGTGCCAGCAGTCTACAGGGTTCAGGCGGGAACACTGAAGCTTTCTTT. Protein: CASSLQGSGGNTEAFF.